These T cell receptor beta chains were read from a single sample in a study of shared clonotypes between healthy human individuals. Method: immunoSEQ multiplex PCR; TCRdb's copy keeps in-frame clones and lacks some. This table has over a million clones, approximately 80% appearing once. Sequenced material: memory CD4+ T cells from PBMCs. These TCRs come from a man aged 18 to 29 in good health. Some clones in this sample may be carry-over from other donors' samples. The CDR3 runs from the conserved cysteine through the conserved F or W. D genes are given only for firm matches. Expanded clones get a size class; other rows say once, few or many, or leave the size out.

d_call: TRBD1
j_call: TRBJ2-7
v_call: TRBV15
clone_size: once
cdr3_nt: TGTGCCACCAGCACGGACAGGGTAACCTACGAGCAGTACTTC
cdr3_aa: CATSTDRVTYEQYF

d_call: .
j_call: TRBJ2-5
v_call: TRBV6-1
clone_size: few
cdr3_nt: TGTGCCAGCAGTGCTGCTACCGCTAGCGCCGAGGGGACCCAGTACTTC
cdr3_aa: CASSAATASAEGTQYF

d_call: TRBD2
j_call: TRBJ2-7
v_call: TRBV11-2
clone_size: .
cdr3_nt: TGTGCCAGCAGCTCCCCTGAAGCGGGAGGTCACGGCGAGCAGTACTTC
cdr3_aa: CASSSPEAGGHGEQYF

d_call: .
j_call: TRBJ1-4
v_call: TRBV9
clone_size: .
cdr3_nt: TGTGCCAGCAGCGTAGGGTCAGGAGATAATGAAAAACTGTTTTTT
cdr3_aa: CASSVGSGDNEKLFF

d_call: TRBD1
j_call: TRBJ2-7
v_call: TRBV28
clone_size: .
cdr3_nt: TGTGCCAGCAGTTCCCCAGGGACAGGGTCATTCGAGCAGTACTTC
cdr3_aa: CASSSPGTGSFEQYF

d_call: .
j_call: TRBJ1-1
v_call: TRBV20-1
clone_size: .
cdr3_nt: TGCAGTGCAGGGGGGGGCACTGAAGCTTTCTTT
cdr3_aa: CSAGGGTEAFF

d_call: .
j_call: TRBJ2-2
v_call: TRBV30
clone_size: .
cdr3_nt: TGTGCCTGGAGTGTTAGTCGGTCCGATGTCCACGGGGAGCTGTTTTTT
cdr3_aa: CAWSVSRSDVHGELFF

d_call: .
j_call: TRBJ2-7
v_call: TRBV7-2
clone_size: few
cdr3_nt: TGTGCCAGCAGCTTAGTAGGCCAGGGGCTCTACGAGCAGTACTTC
cdr3_aa: CASSLVGQGLYEQYF

d_call: .
j_call: TRBJ1-4
v_call: TRBV15
clone_size: .
cdr3_nt: TGTGCCACCAGCAGAGACCATAATGAAAAACTGTTTTTT
cdr3_aa: CATSRDHNEKLFF

d_call: .
j_call: TRBJ1-1
v_call: TRBV30
clone_size: .
cdr3_nt: TGTGCCTGGAGTGTACTTACAGGGCGGTCAGGGACTGAAGCTTTCTTT
cdr3_aa: CAWSVLTGRSGTEAFF

d_call: .
j_call: TRBJ1-6
v_call: TRBV25-1
clone_size: .
cdr3_nt: TGTGCCAGCAGTGATTGGGCAGGGCGGTCACCCCTCCACTTT
cdr3_aa: CASSDWAGRSPLHF

d_call: .
j_call: TRBJ2-7
v_call: TRBV11-2
clone_size: .
cdr3_nt: TGTGCCAGCAGCCCACAGGGGACTACCTACGAGCAGTACTTC
cdr3_aa: CASSPQGTTYEQYF

d_call: .
j_call: TRBJ2-5
v_call: TRBV5-5
clone_size: .
cdr3_nt: TGTGCCAGCAGCTGGGACCTGAGCGAAGAGACCCAGTACTTC
cdr3_aa: CASSWDLSEETQYF

d_call: TRBD1
j_call: TRBJ1-5
v_call: TRBV10-3
clone_size: .
cdr3_nt: TGTGCCATCAGCACCGACAGGGGTGGCAATCAGCCCCAGCATTTT
cdr3_aa: CAISTDRGGNQPQHF

d_call: TRBD2
j_call: TRBJ2-1
v_call: TRBV4-2
clone_size: .
cdr3_nt: TGTGCCAGCAGCCAAGAGGTCTGGCGGGGGACCTACAATGAGCAGTTCTTC
cdr3_aa: CASSQEVWRGTYNEQFF

d_call: .
j_call: TRBJ2-3
v_call: TRBV9
clone_size: .
cdr3_nt: TGTGCCAGCAGCGGAAGGTGGAGCACAGATACGCAGTATTTT
cdr3_aa: CASSGRWSTDTQYF

d_call: TRBD2
j_call: TRBJ2-7
v_call: TRBV6-6
clone_size: .
cdr3_nt: TGTGCCAGCAGTTACTCCCAGCGGGATCTGAACGAGCAGTACTTC
cdr3_aa: CASSYSQRDLNEQYF

d_call: .
j_call: TRBJ2-6
v_call: TRBV1
clone_size: few
cdr3_nt: TGCACCAGCAGCCAAGGAGGACTAGCGGGAGGCTCTGGGGCCAACGTCCTGACTTTC
cdr3_aa: CTSSQGGLAGGSGANVLTF

d_call: TRBD2
j_call: TRBJ2-1
v_call: TRBV29-1
clone_size: .
cdr3_nt: TGCAGCGTTGGGGGCTTCGGGAGGGCCGGTAATGAGCAGTTCTTC
cdr3_aa: CSVGGFGRAGNEQFF

d_call: TRBD2
j_call: TRBJ2-3
v_call: TRBV10-3
clone_size: .
cdr3_nt: TGTGCCGCGCGGACTAGCGGGAGCTCAGATACGCAGTATTTT
cdr3_aa: CAARTSGSSDTQYF